The TCR beta chain described here comes from a study of cytomegalovirus exposure and HLA in healthy donors. The data were produced by immunoSEQ multiplex PCR, yet TCRdb's version contains in-frame clones alone and is incomplete. The sample shows 150,000 to 200,000 clones, roughly 86% of them seen only once. V lost 6 bases to trimming and J lost 3 bases, with 13 bases between them. Germline CDR1 MNHEY, CDR2 SVGAGI. The CDR3 consists of 14 residues. The chain employs TRBV6-5 and TRBJ2-3, with a possible D match to TRBD2 (5 bases). The source of this sequence is a man younger than 30 in good health and CMV-seropositive. The sample comprised PBMCs. The CDR3: CASRLATVTDTQYF. CDR3 in DNA: TGTGCCAGCAGGCTAGCCACGGTAACAGATACGCAGTATTTT.